The rows below give T cell receptor beta chains drawn from one sample of a study of naive and memory T cell subsets. One entry per CDR3 protein results from TCRdb running MiXCR on the UMI-ligation and nested PCR reads. The sample records about 90,000 distinct CDR3 sequences, around 11% being singletons. Sequencing input: naive CD4+ T cells from blood. The receptors derive from a human donor in good health. Both conserved end residues are part of each CDR3. A D gene is named only where the DNA matches it firmly. The size of a clone is reported for some rows only, either as once, few or many, or as a class for expanded clones.

clone_size,d_call,j_call,v_call,cdr3_aa,cdr3_nt
few,TRBD1,TRBJ1-4,TRBV7-8,CASSLVGTENEKLFF,TGTGCCAGCAGCTTAGTTGGGACAGAGAATGAAAAACTGTTTTTT
-,-,TRBJ2-2,TRBV11-2,CATGLYTGELFF,TGTGCCACGGGACTCTACACCGGGGAGCTGTTTTTT
-,TRBD2,TRBJ2-3,TRBV5-1,CASSGGRTSGLTYTQYF,TGCGCCAGCAGCGGAGGGAGGACTAGCGGGCTCACATATACGCAGTATTTT
few,-,TRBJ2-4,TRBV2,CASKLSQNIQYF,TGTGCCAGCAAACTATCCCAAAACATTCAGTACTTC
few,-,TRBJ1-1,TRBV7-3,CASSSGEGWMNTEAFF,TGTGCCAGCAGCTCCGGGGAGGGTTGGATGAACACTGAAGCTTTCTTT
few,-,TRBJ2-6,TRBV23-1,CASSRTGPTRSGANVLTF,TGCGCCAGCAGTCGGACGGGACCTACGCGCTCTGGGGCCAACGTCCTGACTTTC
few,TRBD2,TRBJ2-5,TRBV19,CASSMATSGGAAYFETQYF,TGTGCCAGTAGTATGGCGACTAGCGGGGGGGCGGCGTACTTTGAGACCCAGTACTTC
few,-,TRBJ2-1,TRBV7-9,CASSRPGVSYNEQFF,TGTGCCAGCAGCCGACCGGGGGTATCCTACAATGAGCAGTTCTTC
-,-,TRBJ2-7,TRBV28,CASGGHEQYF,TGTGCCAGTGGTGGGCACGAGCAGTACTTC
many,TRBD2,TRBJ2-7,TRBV7-6,CASSRTSGRRGEQYF,TGTGCCAGCAGCCGGACGAGCGGGAGAAGGGGCGAGCAGTACTTC
few,-,TRBJ2-7,TRBV6-2/TRBV6-3,CASDRSEQYF,TGTGCCAGTGACCGAAGCGAGCAGTACTTC
many,TRBD2,TRBJ2-7,TRBV19,CASSMLASGGYEQYF,TGTGCCAGTAGTATGTTGGCTAGCGGGGGCTACGAGCAGTACTTC
many,-,TRBJ2-2,TRBV18,CASSGGKNTGELFF,TGTGCCAGCTCAGGAGGGAAGAACACCGGGGAGCTGTTTTTT
few,-,TRBJ2-7,TRBV10-3,CAISPGTRDYEQYF,TGTGCCATCAGTCCCGGGACACGAGACTACGAGCAGTACTTC
-,-,TRBJ1-1,TRBV7-2,CASSIRGTEAFF,TGTGCCAGCAGCATCAGGGGAACTGAAGCTTTCTTT
-,-,TRBJ1-1,TRBV7-2,CASSLSGATNEAFF,TGTGCCAGCAGCTTGTCAGGGGCTACGAATGAAGCTTTCTTT
few,-,TRBJ1-2,TRBV27,CASSQDSPPYGYTF,TGTGCCAGCAGCCAGGACAGCCCGCCCTATGGCTACACCTTC
many,-,TRBJ1-4,TRBV11-1,CASKNGGVNNEKLFF,TGTGCCAGCAAGAACGGGGGCGTTAATAATGAAAAACTGTTTTTT
many,TRBD1,TRBJ2-7,TRBV11-1,CASSPHLKWDSPYEQYF,TGTGCCAGCAGCCCACACCTGAAGTGGGACAGTCCCTACGAGCAGTACTTC
-,-,TRBJ2-4,TRBV11-3,CASSLHQGRAKNIQYF,TGTGCCAGCAGCTTACACCAGGGCAGAGCCAAAAACATTCAGTACTTC
few,-,TRBJ1-5,TRBV2,CASSSGTAGNQPQHF,TGTGCCAGCAGTTCCGGGACGGCGGGCAATCAGCCCCAGCATTTT
few,-,TRBJ2-7,TRBV7-8,CATAFGGSYEQYF,TGTGCCACAGCATTCGGGGGATCCTACGAGCAGTACTTC
many,-,TRBJ2-5,TRBV19,CASRRDRGETQYF,TGTGCCAGTAGGAGGGACCGGGGGGAGACCCAGTACTTC
few,-,TRBJ2-4,TRBV7-8,CASSHQRDGAKENLAKNIQYF,TGTGCCAGCAGCCATCAACGGGACGGAGCAAAGGAAAACTTAGCCAAAAACATTCAGTACTTC
few,TRBD1,TRBJ1-5,TRBV6-5,CASSIGQGASNQPQHF,TGTGCCAGCAGTATTGGACAGGGAGCAAGCAATCAGCCCCAGCATTTT
many,-,TRBJ2-1,TRBV3-1,CASSRGSYNNEQFF,TGTGCCAGCAGCCGCGGTTCCTACAATAATGAGCAGTTCTTC
few,-,TRBJ2-1,TRBV4-3,CASSQGPGRQFF,TGCGCCAGCAGCCAAGGGCCGGGACGGCAGTTCTTC
few,TRBD2,TRBJ2-7,TRBV30,CACSRSGRSEQYF,TGTGCCTGTTCCCGTAGCGGGAGGTCCGAGCAGTACTTC
many,TRBD1,TRBJ2-4,TRBV6-1,CASSGGTGGAVDIQYF,TGTGCCAGCAGTGGTGGGACAGGGGGCGCGGTGGACATTCAGTACTTC
few,TRBD2,TRBJ2-1,TRBV7-2,CASSLVGGGRRDNEQFF,TGTGCCAGCAGCTTAGTAGGAGGCGGGAGGAGGGACAATGAGCAGTTCTTC
few,TRBD1,TRBJ1-2,TRBV4-3,CASSQETWTGDFRDGYTF,TGCGCCAGCAGCCAAGAGACTTGGACAGGGGATTTTAGGGATGGCTACACCTTC
few,-,TRBJ2-7,TRBV28,CASSFLGSSYEQYF,TGTGCCAGCAGTTTCTTGGGGAGCTCCTACGAGCAGTACTTC
-,-,TRBJ2-2,TRBV4-3,CASSQGSSLNTGELFF,TGCGCCAGCAGCCAAGGTTCCAGCCTGAACACCGGGGAGCTGTTTTTT
-,-,TRBJ2-3,TRBV11-2,CASSFTGPGTDTQYF,TGTGCCAGCAGCTTCACGGGGCCTGGCACAGATACGCAGTATTTT
many,TRBD1,TRBJ1-1,TRBV20-1,CSAKTGMNTEAFF,TGCAGTGCCAAGACAGGGATGAACACTGAAGCTTTCTTT
-,-,TRBJ1-1,TRBV7-9,CASSLQETNTEAFF,TGTGCCAGCAGCTTACAGGAGACGAACACTGAAGCTTTCTTT
few,-,TRBJ2-3,TRBV25-1,CASTRGTSTDTQYF,TGTGCCAGCACCCGGGGGACTAGCACAGATACGCAGTATTTT
-,-,TRBJ2-1,TRBV6-2/TRBV6-3,CASSYNTRVNEQFF,TGTGCCAGCAGTTACAATACTAGGGTCAATGAGCAGTTCTTC
many,TRBD1,TRBJ2-3,TRBV6-5,CASSGTRDRSPDTQYF,TGTGCCAGCAGTGGAACCCGGGACAGGTCGCCAGATACGCAGTATTTT
many,-,TRBJ2-5,TRBV7-2,CASSLEQLETQYF,TGTGCCAGCAGCTTGGAACAGCTAGAGACCCAGTACTTC
many,-,TRBJ2-2,TRBV11-3,CASSLATGTGELFF,TGTGCCAGCAGCTTAGCTACTGGAACCGGGGAGCTGTTTTTT
-,TRBD1,TRBJ2-2,TRBV19,CASSSGQGVNTGELFF,TGTGCCAGTAGTTCTGGACAGGGGGTAAACACCGGGGAGCTGTTTTTT
-,-,TRBJ1-2,TRBV20-1,CSARSGADGYTF,TGCAGTGCCAGGTCGGGAGCGGATGGCTACACCTTC
many,TRBD1,TRBJ2-2,TRBV19,CASSRQGQIGELFF,TGTGCCAGTAGCCGACAGGGACAAATCGGGGAGCTGTTTTTT
-,TRBD1,TRBJ1-1,TRBV20-1,CSARVPKGQKNTEAFF,TGCAGTGCTAGAGTCCCAAAGGGACAGAAGAACACTGAAGCTTTCTTT
-,-,TRBJ2-3,TRBV6-2/TRBV6-3,CASSFSVDTQYF,TGTGCCAGCAGTTTCTCTGTAGATACGCAGTATTTT
many,TRBD2,TRBJ2-1,TRBV7-6,CASSLQRTSGVNEQFF,TGTGCCAGCAGCTTACAGAGGACTAGCGGAGTCAATGAGCAGTTCTTC
-,-,TRBJ1-6,TRBV7-2,CASSLQGVSPLHF,TGTGCCAGCAGCTTACAGGGAGTTTCACCCCTCCACTTT